This T cell receptor beta chain comes out of a study of blood T cell repertoires in COVID-19. The assay was immunoSEQ multiplex PCR, and TCRdb's table has in-frame clones only and misses some. Of about 160,000 clones listed, about four fifths are singletons. Trimming pared 10 bases from V and 0 bases from J, leaving 9 bases between. The CDR3 extends over 13 amino acids. The germline V gene has CDR1 MNHEY and CDR2 SVGAGI. The sample comprised PBMCs or T cells enriched from blood (not recorded which). The chain employs TRBV6-5 and TRBJ2-2; D gene ambiguous. The receptor comes from a woman aged 55-70 years who had recovered from COVID-19. The CDR3 sequence: CATTESNTGELFF. The CDR3 nucleotides are TGTGCCACTACAGAGTCGAACACCGGGGAGCTGTTTTTT.